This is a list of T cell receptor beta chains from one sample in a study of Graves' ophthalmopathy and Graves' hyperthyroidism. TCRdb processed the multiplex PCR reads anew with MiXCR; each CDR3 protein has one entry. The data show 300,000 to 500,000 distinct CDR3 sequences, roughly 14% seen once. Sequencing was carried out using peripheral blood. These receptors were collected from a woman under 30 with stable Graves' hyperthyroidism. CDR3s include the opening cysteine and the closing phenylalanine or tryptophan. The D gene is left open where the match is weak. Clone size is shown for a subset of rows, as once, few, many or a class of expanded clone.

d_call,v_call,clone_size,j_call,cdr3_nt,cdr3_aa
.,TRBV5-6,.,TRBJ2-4,TGTGCCAGCAGCGGCACAGGAATGGGGAAAAACATTCAGTACTTC,CASSGTGMGKNIQYF
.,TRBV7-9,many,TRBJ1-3,TGTGCCAGCAGCGCTTTGGGGGTTTCTGGAAACACCATATATTTT,CASSALGVSGNTIYF
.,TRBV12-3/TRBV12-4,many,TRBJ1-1,TGTGCCAGCAGTTTCGGCACTCCTTTAAACACTGAAGCTTTCTTT,CASSFGTPLNTEAFF
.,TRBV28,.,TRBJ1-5,TGTGCCAGCAGACCGGGACTTCAGCCCCAGCATTTT,CASRPGLQPQHF
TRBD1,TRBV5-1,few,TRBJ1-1,TGCGCCAGCAGCTTGGTACGTTCCGGGACAGGAGCGAACACTGAAGCTTTCTTT,CASSLVRSGTGANTEAFF
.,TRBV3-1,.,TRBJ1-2,TGTGCCAGCAGCCAATCCGGGATCTATGGCTACACCTTC,CASSQSGIYGYTF
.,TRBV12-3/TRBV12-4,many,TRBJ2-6,TGTGCCAGCAGTCCGAGTTCTGGGGCCAACGTCCTGACTTTC,CASSPSSGANVLTF
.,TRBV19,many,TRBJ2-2,TGTGCCAGTAGGATAGGGGAGATGGAGCTGTTTTTT,CASRIGEMELFF
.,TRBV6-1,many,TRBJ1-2,TGTGCCAGCAGTGAAGGCCCATTCTATGGCTACACCTTC,CASSEGPFYGYTF
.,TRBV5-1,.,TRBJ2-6,TGCGCCAGCAGCTCTCCAGGTGGAAGTGTGGCTGGGGCCAACGTCCTGACTTTC,CASSSPGGSVAGANVLTF
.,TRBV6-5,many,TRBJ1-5,TGTGCCAGCAGTCCGACGAGCAATCAGCCCCAGCATTTT,CASSPTSNQPQHF
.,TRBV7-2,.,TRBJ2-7,TGTGCCAGCAGCTTAACGATGGACAGCCCCGAGTACTTC,CASSLTMDSPEYF
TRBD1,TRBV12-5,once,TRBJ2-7,TGTGCTAGTGGTTTAAGACAGGGGGGGTACGAGCAGTACTTC,CASGLRQGGYEQYF
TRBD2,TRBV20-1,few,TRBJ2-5,TGCAGTGCTCGCGGGACTAGCGGGGGGGAAGAGACCCAGTACTTC,CSARGTSGGEETQYF
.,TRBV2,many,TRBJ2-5,TGTGCCAGCAGTGAAAGCAGATACCAAGAGACCCAGTACTTC,CASSESRYQETQYF
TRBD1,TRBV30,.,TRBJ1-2,TGTGCCTGGAGTGTAGACTCGACAGGGGTTTTTGGCTATGGCTACACCTTC,CAWSVDSTGVFGYGYTF
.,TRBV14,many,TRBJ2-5,TGTGCCAGCAGCCAAGATTTGGGGACGTCAGAGACCCAGTACTTC,CASSQDLGTSETQYF
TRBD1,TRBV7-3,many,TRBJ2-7,TGTGCCAGCAGCTTCGAACAGGGGGTCGAGCAGTACTTC,CASSFEQGVEQYF
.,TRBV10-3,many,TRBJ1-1,TGTGCCATCGCGGCGGTGGACACTGAAGCTTTCTTT,CAIAAVDTEAFF
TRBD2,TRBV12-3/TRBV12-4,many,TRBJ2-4,TGTGCCAGCAGTTTAGGAAGAGTAGGACTAGCCAAAAACATTAAGTACTTC,CASSLGRVGLAKNIKYF
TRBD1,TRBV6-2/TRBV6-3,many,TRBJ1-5,TGTGCCAGCAGTTACTCGATGGACAGGGGGCTTAGCAATCAGCCCCAGCATTTT,CASSYSMDRGLSNQPQHF
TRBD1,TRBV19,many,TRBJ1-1,TGTGCCAGTAGCCTTCGACAGGGGATTGGGGTGAACACTGAAGCTTTCTTT,CASSLRQGIGVNTEAFF
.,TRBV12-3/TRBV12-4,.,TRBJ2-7,TGTGCCAGCAGCAAGACCGGGACCAATTACGAGCAGTACTTC,CASSKTGTNYEQYF
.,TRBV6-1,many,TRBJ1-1,TGTGCCACCCAAATGCGGACAGCGAACACTGAAGCTTTCTTT,CATQMRTANTEAFF
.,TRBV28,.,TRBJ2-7,TGTGCCAGCAGGAGAAGGGGGGGACGGTACGAGCAGTACTTC,CASRRRGGRYEQYF
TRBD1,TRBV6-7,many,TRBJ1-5,TGTGCCAGCAGGTGCCGGGACAGGGCGAACAATCAGCCCCAGCATTTT,CASRCRDRANNQPQHF
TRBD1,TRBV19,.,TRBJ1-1,TGTGCCAGTAGAAGGAAGACAGGGGGCACTGAAGCTTTCTTT,CASRRKTGGTEAFF
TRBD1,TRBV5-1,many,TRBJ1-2,TGCGCCAGCCAGGCCGGGACAGGCGAAGGCTACACCTTC,CASQAGTGEGYTF
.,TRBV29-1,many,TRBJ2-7,TGCAGCGTTGTAGGGGAGGCCTACGAGCAGTACTTC,CSVVGEAYEQYF
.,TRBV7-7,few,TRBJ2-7,TGTGCTAGCAGCTCCGGCAGGGATTACGAGCAGTACTTC,CASSSGRDYEQYF
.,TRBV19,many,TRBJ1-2,TGTGCCAGTAGTATAGATCGAGGGACCAACTATGGCTACACCTTC,CASSIDRGTNYGYTF
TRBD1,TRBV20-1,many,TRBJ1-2,TGCAGTGCTAGAGTCCGGGACAGGGATGGCTACACCTTC,CSARVRDRDGYTF
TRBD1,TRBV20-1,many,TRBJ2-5,TGCAGTGCAGGGGGCTTTTTTGAGGGGACCCAAGAGACCCAGTACTTC,CSAGGFFEGTQETQYF
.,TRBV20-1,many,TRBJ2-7,TGCAGTGCTAGAGAAAGGGGTCCTAACGACGAGCAGTACTTC,CSARERGPNDEQYF
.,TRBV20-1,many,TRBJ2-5,TGCAGTGCTAGAGATATTGGGGAGACCCAGTACTTC,CSARDIGETQYF
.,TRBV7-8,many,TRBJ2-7,TGTGCCAGCAGCCCGGACAGTCGCCCCGAGCAGTACTTC,CASSPDSRPEQYF
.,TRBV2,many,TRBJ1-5,TGTGCCAGCGGTGATGGGGGCGGCAATCAGCCCCAGCATTTT,CASGDGGGNQPQHF
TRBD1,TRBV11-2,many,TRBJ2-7,TGTGCCAGCAGCCCAACCTCTCGACAGGGGGTATACGAGCAGTACTTC,CASSPTSRQGVYEQYF
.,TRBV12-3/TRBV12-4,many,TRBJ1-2,TGTGCCAGCACCTCATCAGGGTCCTTCTATGGCTACACCTTC,CASTSSGSFYGYTF
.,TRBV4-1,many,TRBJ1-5,TGCGCCAGCAGCCAAGAGATATCCCATCCGAATCAGCCCCAGCATTTT,CASSQEISHPNQPQHF
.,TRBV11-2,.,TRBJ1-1,TGTGCCAGCAGCTTAACGGACGGGAACACTGAAGCTTTCTTT,CASSLTDGNTEAFF
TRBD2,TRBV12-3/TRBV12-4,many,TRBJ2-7,TGTGCCAGCAGCCCAACTCGGCGAGCGGGGAGCTCCTACGAGCAGTACTTC,CASSPTRRAGSSYEQYF